The 30 T cell receptor beta chains given below trace back to one sample, sequenced in a study of T cells in Graves' hyperthyroidism and ophthalmopathy (dated by TCRdb to the late 2010s). Libraries were built with multiplex PCR. Sequencing was performed on an Illumina HiSeq 2000. Amplification of TCR beta CDR3 regions was carried out from RNA transcripts. The TCR CDR3 was subjected to a first round of RT-PCR using the HTBI primer set and the Qiagen OneStep RT-PCR kit. TCRdb handled the public reads itself, with Q25 trimming in fastp and clone calling in MiXCR, and kept productive beta chains. For every CDR3 protein sequence, its rows merge into one entry that carries the most common genes and DNA. For this sample the table gives hundreds of thousands of distinct CDR3 sequences, of which over 35% were detected only once. The biggest ten clones account for about 8.9% of the sample. The source material was blood. Receptor source: a man aged 18 to 30 with Graves' hyperthyroidism.

This clonotype is a singleton in its sample. V is TRBV15 and J is TRBJ2-7; D gene uncertain. This CDR3 comprises 12 residues. The V end was cut by 1 base, the J end by 7 bases, with 8 bases between. Germline V gene sequence: CDR1 LNHNV, CDR2 YYDKDF (reference sequence). The CDR3 reads CATSRGGREQYF. DNA of the CDR3: TGTGCCACCAGCAGAGGAGGCAGGGAGCAGTACTTC.

There are many counts of this clonotype. CDR3 bases: TGCGCCAGCAGTTTGGGACAGGGAAAATGGGAGCTGTTTTTT. It codes for CASSLGQGKWELFF. The rearrangement joins TRBV10-2 to TRBJ2-2; 9 positions agree with TRBD1. The ends lost 5 bases at V and 9 bases at J; junction bases unmatched: 7. In germline, CDR1 is WSHSY, CDR2 SAAADI. This CDR3 has 14 amino acids.

This clonotype was recorded at least ten times. The chain joins TRBV20-1 to TRBJ2-7; D possibly corresponds to TRBD1 (5 bases). This CDR3 region has 13 residues. With 5 bases removed from V and 2 bases from J, the gap between germline ends came to 13 bases. Germline V gives CDR1 DFQATT, CDR2 SNEGSKA (reference sequence). CDR3 DNA: TGCAGTGCTTCAGGGTTTCCCCCCTACGAGCAGTACTTC. The encoded protein is CSASGFPPYEQYF.

Details on this clonotype: An end of the junction does not agree with germline; a read error may underlie this. The chain couples TRBV7-9 to TRBJ1-4; tentatively, D is TRBD1 (5 bases). The CDR3 length is 14 residues. Germline CDR1 reads SEHNR; CDR2 reads FQNEAQ (reference sequence). The CDR3 spells CASSLDTSNEKLFF. The DNA of the CDR3 is TGCGCCAGCAGCTTGGACACCTCTAATGAAAAACTGTTTTTT.

The chain employs TRBV20-1 and TRBJ1-1; 7 positions match TRBD1. CDR1 is DFQATT and CDR2 is SNEGSKA in the germline V gene (reference sequence). The CDR3 runs to 14 residues. DNA of the CDR3: TGCAGGTACACCTCCGGGACAGAAACCACTGAAGCTTTCTTT. The encoded protein is CRYTSGTETTEAFF.

This clonotype was counted at least ten times. The chain carries TRBV29-1 and TRBJ2-2; possibly TRBD1 or TRBD2 for D (5 bases each). Germline lookup yields CDR1 SQVTM and CDR2 ANQGSEA. V was clipped by 4 bases and J by 4 bases, with 13 bases between them. The CDR3 runs 14 residues. The CDR3 DNA sequence: TGCAGCGTTGGATTGGGGGTCCTCACCGGGGAGCTGTTTTTT. This translates into CSVGLGVLTGELFF.

This clonotype has just a few counts. The gene calls are TRBV9 and TRBJ1-6; the D gene is possibly TRBD1 (6 bases). Germline CDR1 SGDLS, CDR2 YYNGEE. The CDR3 runs 18 residues. Trimming took 3 bases from V and 0 from J, leaving 16 bases between them. CDR3 in amino acids: CASSGRDTASSYNSPLHF. CDR3 DNA: TGTGCCAGCAGCGGCCGGGACACAGCAAGCTCCTATAATTCACCCCTCCACTTT.

In this sample, this clonotype turned up many times. The rearrangement joins TRBV4-1 to TRBJ1-2; D ambiguous. The CDR3 has 14 residues. Trimming shortened V by 0 bases and J by 4 bases, and 9 bases separated the two germline ends. Germline CDR1 and CDR2: MGHRA and YSYEKL. The CDR3 DNA sequence: TGCGCCAGCAGCCAAGAGGGCATGACCTATGGCTACACCTTC. This sequence encodes CASSQEGMTYGYTF.

This clonotype was seen at least ten times. The CDR3 region has the DNA TGTGCCAGCAGCACCCGGACAGGGCCTCCTGGGTATGGCTACACCTTC. It translates to CASSTRTGPPGYGYTF. This sequence joins TRBV7-9 and TRBJ1-2; 8 nucleotides align to TRBD1. The germline gives CDR1 SEHNR, CDR2 FQNEAQ (reference sequence). Trimming took 5 bases from V and 5 from J; bases not matched to a gene: 13. The CDR3 runs 16 residues.

The CDR3 reads CASRGETGGPETQYF. The CDR3 DNA reads TGCGCCAGCAGAGGAGAAACGGGGGGGCCGGAGACCCAGTACTTC. The gene calls are TRBV10-1 and TRBJ2-5; 8 nucleotides line up with TRBD2. Per germline, CDR1 WNHNN and CDR2 SYGVQD (reference sequence). The CDR3 is 15 amino acids. Losses at the gene ends were 6 bases for V and 5 bases for J; bases not matched to a gene: 11.

The chain joins TRBV11-2 to TRBJ2-7, with 9 bases matching TRBD2. CDR3 length: 15 amino acids. Looked up from germline, CDR1 is SGHAT and CDR2 is FQNNGV. Trimming took 1 base from V and 3 from J; bases not matched to a gene: 4. CDR3: CASSLAGTSFYEQYF. CDR3 nucleotides: TGTGCCAGCAGCTTAGCCGGGACTAGCTTCTACGAGCAGTACTTC.

As for this clonotype: Given a much more abundant clone one base away, this may be a read error. The chain combines TRBV19 with TRBJ2-2; maybe TRBD2 (5 bases). CDR1 and CDR2 from the germline V gene are LNHDA and SQIVND (reference sequence). This CDR3 region has 14 residues. In DNA form, the CDR3 reads TGTGCCAGTACTCCCTTCGGGGTCACCGGGGAGCTGTCTTTT. Residues: CASTPFGVTGELSF.

There are a few counts of this clonotype. This chain links TRBV6-5 with TRBJ1-6, with D possibly being TRBD1 (6 bases). V gave up 2 bases and J gave up 9 bases, with 20 bases separating them. This CDR3 spans 17 amino acids. The V gene's germline CDR1 is MNHEY and CDR2 SVGAGI. CDR3 protein: CASSYGTGRRKASPLHF. The CDR3 coding sequence is TGTGCCAGCAGTTACGGAACAGGGCGAAGAAAGGCTTCACCCCTCCACTTT.

The V call is TRBV29-1, the J call TRBJ1-1; D is possibly TRBD1 (6 bases). The CDR3 is 14 amino acids. CDR1 and CDR2 from the germline V gene are SQVTM and ANQGSEA. V lost 4 bases to trimming and J lost 0 bases, with 12 bases between them. The CDR3 DNA reads TGCAGCGTTGGAACAGGGCCCATGAACACTGAAGCTTTCTTT. Its protein is CSVGTGPMNTEAFF.

This chain uses TRBV9 with TRBJ2-7; D remains ambiguous. Trimming removed 3 bases from V and 1 base from J, with 11 bases in between. This CDR3 contains 14 residues. Germline lookup yields CDR1 SGDLS and CDR2 YYNGEE. The DNA of the CDR3 is TGTGCCAGCAGCGGGGCTCCAGGATCCTACGAGCAGTACTTC. It specifies CASSGAPGSYEQYF. The entire variable domain, with the rest obtained from reference TRBV9 and TRBJ2-7, is as follows: DSGVTQTPKHLITATGQRVTLRCSPRSGDLSVYWYQQSLDQGLQFLIQYYNGEERAKGNILERFSAQQFPDLHSELNLSSLELGDSALYFCASSGAPGSYEQYFGPGTRLTVT.

The table lists this clonotype with many counts. The rearrangement links TRBV19 to TRBJ2-7; D may correspond to TRBD1 or TRBD2 (5 bases each). Germline V gene sequence: CDR1 LNHDA, CDR2 SQIVND (reference sequence). The length of the CDR3 is 12 residues. Trimming stripped 5 bases from V and 6 bases from J, with 11 bases between. CDR3 sequence (DNA): TGTGCCAGTAGTCACACAGGAGGCGAGCAGTACTTC. This translates into CASSHTGGEQYF.

This clonotype was found a few times. The chain employs TRBV20-1 and TRBJ2-7; D may be TRBD2 (5 bases). V shed 1 base and J shed 2 bases, with 12 bases lying between them. Germline CDR1 DFQATT, CDR2 SNEGSKA (reference sequence). This CDR3 contains 14 residues. The CDR3 DNA reads as TGCAGTGCTAGAGCGATGGGAGACACCTACGAGCAGTACTTC. Translation gives CSARAMGDTYEQYF.

V is TRBV7-2 and J is TRBJ2-5, with D maybe TRBD1 (6 bases). V shed 4 bases and J shed 5 bases, with 17 bases lying between them. CDR1 is SGHTA, CDR2 FQGNSA, per germline. CDR3 length: 15 residues. CDR3 in DNA: TGTGCCAGCAGCTCCTTACAGGGCAGTTGGGAGACCCAGTACTTC. This codes for CASSSLQGSWETQYF.

The chain employs TRBV10-3 and TRBJ1-1; TRBD1 matches 7 bases. Germline V gene lookup returns CDR1 ENHRY and CDR2 SYGVKD. The V gene end was trimmed by 4 bases and the J gene end by 0 bases; junction bases not matched to a gene: 8. The length of the CDR3 is 16 residues. In nucleotides, the CDR3 is TGTGCCATCAGTGCTGCCCCGGGACAGATGAACACTGAAGCTTTCTTT. Translation: CAISAAPGQMNTEAFF.

This clonotype was recorded at least ten times. Written as DNA, the CDR3 is TGTGCCAGCAGCGAGGGGACAGGGAACGGCTACACCTTC. This translates into CASSEGTGNGYTF. This sequence joins TRBV7-9 and TRBJ1-2; 9 bases fit TRBD1. Trimming cost V 5 bases and J 8 bases; bases outside gene matches: 6. Per germline, CDR1 SEHNR and CDR2 FQNEAQ (reference sequence). The CDR3 consists of 13 residues.

There are many counts of this clonotype. The gene calls are TRBV7-6 and TRBJ2-5; no definite D call. This CDR3 is 14 amino acids long. Germline V gives CDR1 SGHVS, CDR2 FNYEAQ. Trimming stripped 1 base from V and 2 bases from J, with 8 bases between. For the CDR3, the DNA is TGTGCCAGCAGCTTAGAGGGCGATCAAGAGACCCAGTACTTC. Translating it yields CASSLEGDQETQYF.

The sample holds many counts of this clonotype. The rearrangement uses TRBV20-1 and TRBJ1-3, with unresolved D. CDR3 length equals 13 residues. Trimming stripped 3 bases from V and 4 bases from J, with 10 bases between. The V gene's germline CDR1 is DFQATT and CDR2 SNEGSKA (reference sequence). The CDR3 DNA reads as TGCAGTGCTAGGATCCGAACGGGAAACACCATATATTTT. It is translated as CSARIRTGNTIYF.

A note on this clonotype: Just one base apart from a much larger clone, this may be a read error. The rearrangement uses TRBV20-1 and TRBJ1-4, with 7 bases lining up with TRBD1. The J segment lost 8 bases and the V segment lost 4 bases, leaving 7 bases of the junction unmatched. The CDR3 is 13 amino acids. Germline V gene data show CDR1 as DFQATT and CDR2 as SNEGSKA (reference sequence). Here the CDR3 reads CSATGGSEEKLFF. CDR3 DNA sequence: TGCAGTGCTACAGGGGGGTCGGAGGAAAAACTGTTTTTT.

This clonotype was recorded at least ten times. The rearrangement uses TRBV12-3 or TRBV12-4 and TRBJ2-5; perhaps D is TRBD1 or TRBD2 (6 bases each). Deletions cut 5 bases from V and 5 bases from J, with 18 bases between. The CDR3 runs to 15 residues. The CDR3 here is CASSPLTGGVETQYF. The DNA for the CDR3 is TGTGCCAGCAGTCCCCTGACAGGAGGGGTCGAGACCCAGTACTTC.

This clonotype was seen at least ten times. The rearrangement uses TRBV10-3 and TRBJ2-5; D may match TRBD1 or TRBD2 (5 bases each). CDR1 and CDR2 (germline): ENHRY, SYGVKD. The CDR3 is 12 residues long. CDR3 loop: CASSGPGETQYF. CDR3 bases: TGTGCATCCTCGGGGCCGGGAGAGACCCAGTACTTC.

The gene calls are TRBV20-1 and TRBJ2-7; maybe TRBD2 (6 bases). This CDR3 comprises 16 residues. Trimming shortened V by 0 bases and J by 2 bases, and 17 bases separated the two germline ends. Germline V gene data show CDR1 as DFQATT and CDR2 as SNEGSKA (reference sequence). The CDR3 DNA is TGCAGTGCTAGAGATGGGTCCTCGGGACTTCCCTACGAGCAGTACTTC. As protein: CSARDGSSGLPYEQYF.

The J gene is TRBJ1-5, the V gene TRBV12-3 or TRBV12-4; no clear D. The CDR3 covers 16 residues. Trimming cost V 4 bases and J 0 bases, with 13 bases left between them. CDR3 protein: CASSYRGSYSNQPQHF. As DNA, the CDR3 is TGTGCCAGCAGTTATCGGGGTTCATATAGCAATCAGCCCCAGCATTTT.

The chain's CDR3 is CSASQGAYNSPLHF. The CDR3, as DNA: TGCAGTGCTAGCCAGGGGGCCTATAATTCACCCCTCCACTTT. The chain joins TRBV20-1 to TRBJ1-6, with 7 bases matching TRBD1. The CDR3 extends over 14 amino acids. Germline values: CDR1 DFQATT, CDR2 SNEGSKA (reference sequence). V trimming: 3 bases; J trimming: 2 bases; junction bases outside the gene matches: 1.

This clonotype was seen a few times. J is TRBJ2-7 and V is TRBV7-9; the D gene is possibly TRBD2 (5 bases). Per germline, CDR1 SEHNR and CDR2 FQNEAQ (reference sequence). This CDR3 is 16 amino acids long. V lost 7 bases to trimming and J lost 0 bases, with 19 bases between them. For the CDR3, the DNA is TGTGCCAGCACTACCCCCGGGAAACTGTCCTCCTACGAGCAGTACTTC. Encoded protein: CASTTPGKLSSYEQYF.

This clonotype has at least ten counts. The gene calls are TRBV24-1 and TRBJ1-1, with D possibly matching TRBD1 (5 bases). CDR1 is KGHDR, CDR2 SFDVKD, per germline. V lost 7 bases to trimming and J lost 1 base, with 9 bases between them. The CDR3 consists of 13 residues. CDR3 protein: CATRKQGNTEAFF. In DNA, the CDR3 is TGTGCCACCAGGAAGCAGGGGAACACTGAAGCTTTCTTT.